This T cell receptor (beta chain) was sequenced for a study of identical twins. The CDR3 totals 15 residues. Germline CDR1 is KGHSH and CDR2 is LQKENI. The V gene end was trimmed by 3 bases and the J gene end by 6 bases; junction bases not matched to a gene: 9. TCRdb independently ran MiXCR on the 5' RACE reads; one entry per CDR3 protein. The profile covers 400,000 to 500,000 distinct CDR3 sequences, with roughly 18% appearing a single time and more than 10% taken by the ten largest. This chain connects TRBV18 to TRBJ1-2; 8 bases align to TRBD1. The specimen sequenced was naive T cells sorted from blood. This TCR came from a man in his fifties or sixties in good health. The CDR3 bases are TGTGCCAGCTCACCTCCCAGGGGGCAAGCTAATGGCTACACCTTC. It is translated as CASSPPRGQANGYTF.